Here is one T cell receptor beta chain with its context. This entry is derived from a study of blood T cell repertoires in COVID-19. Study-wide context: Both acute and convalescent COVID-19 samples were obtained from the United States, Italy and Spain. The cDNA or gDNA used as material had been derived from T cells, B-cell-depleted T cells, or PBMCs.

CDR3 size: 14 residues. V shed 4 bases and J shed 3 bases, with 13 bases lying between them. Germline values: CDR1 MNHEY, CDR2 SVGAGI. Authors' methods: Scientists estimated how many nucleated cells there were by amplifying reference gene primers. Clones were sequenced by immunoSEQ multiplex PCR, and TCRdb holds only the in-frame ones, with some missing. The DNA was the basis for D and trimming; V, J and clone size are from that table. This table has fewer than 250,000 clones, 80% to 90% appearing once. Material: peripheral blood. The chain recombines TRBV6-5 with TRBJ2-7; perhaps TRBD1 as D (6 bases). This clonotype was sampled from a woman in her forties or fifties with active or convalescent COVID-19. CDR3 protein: CASSSGTSGYEQYF. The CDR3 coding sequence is TGTGCCAGCAGTTCGGGGACAAGCGGCTACGAGCAGTACTTC.